This T cell receptor beta chain derives from a study of blood T cell repertoires in COVID-19. About the study: Spain, Italy and the United States supplied samples that represented acute and convalescent COVID-19.

CDR1 is SGHRS, CDR2 YFSETQ, per germline. Trimming cost V 3 bases and J 2 bases; bases outside gene matches: 9. The CDR3 covers 17 residues. This table comes from immunoSEQ multiplex PCR, and its TCRdb copy is limited to in-frame clones, with some not included. This table holds 250,000 or so clones, more than 75% found once. Sequencing used peripheral blood. This clonotype originated in a man of 80 years or more with acute or convalescent COVID-19. V usage is TRBV5-1 and J usage is TRBJ2-5, with TRBD2 matching 11 bases. In nucleotides, the CDR3 is TGCGCCAGCAGCTCGGCTAGCGGGGGGCGGGTACAAGAGACCCAGTACTTC. It yields the protein CASSSASGGRVQETQYF.